This T cell receptor (beta chain) was sequenced for a study of blood T cells in healthy people across ages. This clonotype was observed a few times. With a J-beta primer mix and a sample-barcoded 5' primer, a second PCR ran about 6 to 11 cycles. TCRdb analysed the 5' RACE reads with MiXCR anew, one entry per CDR3 protein. The sample includes approximately 490,000 distinct CDR3 sequences, more than 20% of them seen just once. Germline CDR1 is MNHNY and CDR2 is SVGAGI (reference sequence). V lost 0 bases to trimming and J lost 1 base, with 9 bases between them. There are 15 residues in the CDR3. These data were also reused for a study on T cells of mothers and their children.

The sequenced material came from blood. This sequence was found in a boy under 18 in good health. The V gene is TRBV6-6, the J gene TRBJ2-5; D gene uncertain. The CDR3: CASSYSTVRQETQYF. CDR3 in DNA: TGTGCCAGCAGTTACTCGACCGTACGCCAAGAGACCCAGTACTTC.